What follows are 6 T cell receptor beta chains derived from one specimen sequenced in a study of blood T cell repertoires in COVID-19. Produced via immunoSEQ multiplex PCR; TCRdb's table is partial and in-frame only. The sample shows a few hundred thousand clones, roughly nine tenths of them seen only once. Sequencing used peripheral blood. These receptors were taken from a man aged 35-49 years with acute or convalescent COVID-19.

This clone was counted once. V is TRBV24-1 and J is TRBJ1-2, with D uncertain. V was trimmed by 5 bases and J by 9 bases, leaving 9 bases between them. The germline gives CDR1 KGHDR, CDR2 SFDVKD. CDR3 length equals 11 residues. The CDR3 spells CATSAAGSYTF. In DNA form, the CDR3 reads TGTGCCACCAGTGCCGCGGGCAGCTACACCTTC.

The rearrangement links TRBV28 to TRBJ1-5; 10 bases are a match to TRBD1. After removal of 7 bases from V and 5 bases from J, the junction contained 8 bases not matched to a gene. Per germline, CDR1 MDHEN and CDR2 SYDVKM. The CDR3 sequence is 15 residues long. CDR3 in amino acids: CASKELGTGDQPQHF. The CDR3 coding sequence is TGTGCCAGCAAAGAATTGGGGACAGGGGATCAGCCCCAGCATTTT.

The chain is built from TRBV7-9 and TRBJ2-4, with 11 bases fitting TRBD2. The CDR3 covers 17 residues. The germline V gene has CDR1 SEHNR and CDR2 FQNEAQ (reference sequence). V shed 7 bases and J 0 bases; nucleotides not matched to a gene: 8. The CDR3 spells CASKASGGLGAKNIQYF. The DNA for the CDR3 is TGTGCCAGCAAGGCTAGCGGGGGGTTAGGAGCCAAAAACATTCAGTACTTC.

This clone was recorded once. The chain carries TRBV5-1 and TRBJ1-6, with 8 bases aligning to TRBD1. Germline loops: CDR1 SGHRS, CDR2 YFSETQ. This CDR3 contains 16 residues. The V segment lost 4 bases and the J segment 11 bases; nucleotides outside the gene matches: 14. The CDR3 sequence is CASSPTRQGTQPPLHF. The CDR3 coding sequence is TGCGCCAGCAGCCCAACGAGACAGGGGACACAACCACCCCTCCACTTT.

This clone was seen more than once but under ten times. The chain has TRBV5-4 and TRBJ2-7, with 7 bases that match TRBD2. Per the germline V gene, CDR1 is SGHNT and CDR2 is YYREEE (reference sequence). The V segment lost 4 bases and the J segment 3 bases; nucleotides outside the gene matches: 7. The CDR3 length is 14 residues. CDR3 DNA: TGTGCCAGCAGCCGTCCGGGACTAAACTACGAGCAGTACTTC. It is translated as CASSRPGLNYEQYF.

The chain combines TRBV6-5 with TRBJ2-2; 10 positions match TRBD1. The germline CDR1 and CDR2 sequences are MNHEY and SVGAGI. The CDR3 sequence is 14 residues long. The ends lost 2 bases at V and 6 bases at J; junction bases unmatched: 0. The CDR3 DNA is TGTGCCAGCAGTTACGGGACAGGGGCCGGGGAGCTGTTTTTT. Translation: CASSYGTGAGELFF.